This entry features one T cell receptor beta chain sequence. Its antigen is not yet known. It has no much larger one-base neighbor in the sample; base qualities were not kept. Library method: 5' RACE. This sample was sequenced with an Illumina HiSeq 2500. A second PCR of roughly 7 to 12 cycles was run with a J-beta primer mix and a sample-barcoded 5' primer. A unique molecular identifier was introduced onto each TCR beta cDNA molecule by a template-switch 5' adaptor carrying 12 random nucleotides. At least 2.5 million CDR3-containing paired-end reads were obtained from each sample. All of the RNA was converted into first-strand cDNA using the Mint cDNA synthesis kit, with a TRBC-specific oligonucleotide serving as the primer. Following uracil-DNA glycosylase treatment, a first 18-cycle PCR with universal primers M1SS and BC2_uni_R was performed on all cDNA. Processing in the source paper ran as follows. For normalization, 1 million high-quality reads, each with a distinct molecular identifier, were randomly selected from each sample. Instead of being binned into consensus sequences, reads that shared molecular identifiers were thrown out. MiTCR, run with a Q25 quality threshold and the strictest error-elimination algorithm, handled CDR3 identification, clonotype clustering and error correction. Lower-bound total TCR beta diversity was estimated with a nonparametric unseen species model using Euler transformation. TCRdb's own reprocessing of the public reads used fastp at Q25 and MiXCR and kept productive beta chains. CDR3 protein duplicates are merged, each entry listing the most common genes and DNA. It is TCRdb's table, rather than the study itself, that gives the V and J calls and clone size. The sample has 1.2 million to 1.5 million distinct CDR3 sequences on record, about 40% of them singletons. The ten largest make up 7.9% of the sample.

This sample was included in a study of blood T cells in healthy people across ages (dated by TCRdb to 2014 to 2015). Study-level background: In model experiments, roughly one uniquely barcoded TCR beta cDNA molecule per two T cells was captured by template switching. To avoid experimental bias, donors of different ages were spread randomly across the sequencing lanes. Using deep sequencing normalized with unique cDNA molecular identifiers, the study measured how TCR beta repertoire diversity changes with age. The donors were split into four age groups: young (average approximately 16 years), middle-aged (39), aged (over 55) and long-lived (roughly 86). Two additional independent replicas of 1 million unique cDNA reads from the same blood draw were analyzed for two donors (one aged 18 to 30 and one aged 80 or older).

Trimming removed 6 bases from V and 12 bases from J, leaving 12 bases between the germline ends. Including cysteine and phenylalanine, the CDR3 has 11 amino acids. The DNA shown is the 33-base CDR3, in frame from base 1. General study outcomes and caveats: Total diversity estimates from one million sequenced T cells were considered lower bounds and underestimates. The CMV infection status of donors was not known, potentially confounding age-related changes in expanded clonotypes. Observed TCR beta diversity per million T cells fell roughly linearly with age, and a significant reduction was already apparent by age around 40. Because profiling used bulk unsorted PBMCs, naive and antigen-experienced compartments could not be compared conclusively. A strong correlation was found between observed TCR beta diversity and the percentage of naive T cells measured by flow cytometry. Compared with the aged group, the long-lived group had more naive CD4+ T cells, fewer expanded clones and increased TCR diversity, suggesting age selection.

Systemically healthy Caucasian individuals from Russia, some 36 in total and aged about 6 to 100 years, were included as donors. About 9.1 milliliters of peripheral blood were collected from each donor into EDTA-treated Vacutainer tubes. Ficoll-Paque density-gradient centrifugation was used to isolate PBMCs, with at least 7 million obtained per sample. Total RNA, at least 6 micrograms per sample, was extracted from PBMCs with Trizol reagent. For every donor, an aliquot of PBMCs went through flow cytometry to measure the percentages of naive CD45RAhigh/CD27high T cells. Sequenced sample: blood. The sequence derives from a woman younger than 30 in good health. The chain employs TRBV12-3 or TRBV12-4 and TRBJ2-1; confidence is insufficient to name the D gene. CDR3 reads: CASSLAEVQFF. In nucleotides, the sequence is TGTGCCAGCAGCCTCGCAGAGGTGCAGTTCTTC.